The clone carrying this TCR beta chain turned up a few times. Its antigen is undetermined. This sample was included in a study of human T cells and chemical hapten exposure. Overall study context: Across samples, TCR yields varied, mostly owing to small differences in pooled library volumes.

TCRdb processed the RACE reads anew with MiXCR; each CDR3 protein has one entry. The table records about 82,000 distinct CDR3 sequences, approximately 13% of them present only once. Noted time point: patch test 3, about 24 weeks after DPC sensitization. Regarding treatment: therapeutic diphenylcyclopropenone sensitization with weekly scalp DPC. Germline lookup yields CDR1 LGHDT and CDR2 YNNKEL (reference sequence). V was trimmed by 1 base and J by 0 bases, leaving 10 bases between them. The CDR3 runs 16 residues. Study-level results: Counts of expanded TCRs at PT1 were positively correlated with patch test score.

Material: whole blood, obtained in connection with sensitization to the hapten diphenylcyclopropenone (DPC). This sequence was found in a woman in her forties or fifties with alopecia areata. Some clones in this sample may be carry-over from other donors' samples. This chain uses TRBV3-1 with TRBJ2-4; the D gene is possibly TRBD2 (6 bases). The DNA for the CDR3 is TGTGCCAGCAGCCAAGTATTGGGACTAGCCAAAAACATTCAGTACTTC. Translating gives CASSQVLGLAKNIQYF. Looking up the rest from reference TRBV3-1 and TRBJ2-4 gives the full variable domain: DTAVSQTPKYLVTQMGNDKSIKCEQNLGHDTMYWYKQDSKKFLKIMFSYNNKELIINETVPNRFSPKSPDKAHLNLHINSLELGDSAVYFCASSQVLGLAKNIQYFGAGTRLSVL.